One and the same sample provided the 19 T cell receptor beta chains below, sequenced in a study of low-dose radiotherapy and immunotherapy resistance in tumors. As to time point: before trial treatment. cDNA synthesis used a TRAV/TRBV-specific primer set for both chains. The authors amplified TCRs for about 20 PCR cycles with a constant-region primer and a V-primer adapter. TCRdb re-called the reads with MiXCR, one entry per CDR3 protein. The sample lists 64,000 or so distinct CDR3 sequences; roughly 30% were seen once. The sample here was PBMCs, taken before treatment. These receptors were taken from a female donor with ovarian cancer.

The sample holds many counts of this clonotype. The gene calls are TRBV19 and TRBJ1-5; no clear D. Per the germline V gene, CDR1 is LNHDA and CDR2 is SQIVND (reference sequence). V lost 2 bases, J lost 3 bases, and 5 bases lay in between. CDR3 length: 13 amino acids. The CDR3 here is CASSIYTNQPQHF. CDR3 sequence (DNA): TGTGCCAGTAGTATATACACCAATCAGCCCCAGCATTTT.

This clonotype was observed at least ten times. The rearrangement uses TRBV7-3 and TRBJ2-2, with unresolved D. CDR1 and CDR2 from the germline V gene are SGHTA and FQGTGA. Trimming stripped 3 bases from V and 8 bases from J, with 10 bases between. This CDR3 has 13 amino acids. Written as DNA, the CDR3 is TGTGCCAGCAGCTTTACGAGCCCTGGGGAGCTGTTTTTT. Protein: CASSFTSPGELFF.

This clonotype was recorded at least ten times. The chain couples TRBV7-2 to TRBJ2-1; 13 bases match TRBD2. Germline V CDR1 and CDR2: SGHTA, FQGNSA. The CDR3 sequence is 17 residues long. Losses at the gene ends were 2 bases for V and 7 bases for J; bases not matched to a gene: 8. In DNA form, the CDR3 reads TGTGCCAGCAGCTTAAGGGGGACTAGCGGGAAGATGAATGAGCAGTTCTTC. Protein sequence: CASSLRGTSGKMNEQFF.

This clonotype was picked up many times. This sequence joins TRBV7-8 and TRBJ1-1; D ambiguous. The CDR3 runs to 14 residues. The germline V gene has CDR1 SGHVS and CDR2 FQNEAQ. Deletions cut 2 bases from V and 5 bases from J, with 12 bases between. Here the CDR3 DNA reads TGTGCCAGCAGCTTAAATCCAGGCTATACTGAAGCTTTCTTT. This sequence encodes CASSLNPGYTEAFF.

This clonotype has a handful of counts. This rearrangement joins TRBV9 to TRBJ1-1, with TRBD1 matching 7 bases. The ends lost 4 bases at V and 7 bases at J; junction bases unmatched: 19. The germline V gene encodes CDR1 SGDLS and CDR2 YYNGEE. This CDR3 has 17 amino acids. For the CDR3, the DNA is TGTGCCAGCAGCTTAGCCCTCTACAGGGGCGAACAGGATGAAGCTTTCTTT. It yields the protein CASSLALYRGEQDEAFF.

The rearrangement uses TRBV7-6 and TRBJ2-1, with TRBD2 identical over 9 bases. V lost 2 bases, J lost 3 bases, and 8 bases stayed unmatched. Germline CDR1 SGHVS, CDR2 FNYEAQ. There are 17 residues in the CDR3. CDR3: CASSLNRPAGGYNEQFF. In DNA form, the CDR3 reads TGTGCCAGCAGCTTAAACCGGCCAGCGGGGGGCTACAATGAGCAGTTCTTC.

The chain has TRBV28 and TRBJ2-1, with 10 bases fitting TRBD2. Germline assignment: CDR1 MDHEN and CDR2 SYDVKM. The CDR3 spans 15 residues. Losses at the gene ends were 3 bases for V and 3 bases for J; bases not matched to a gene: 2. The CDR3 loop is CASSFQRGGYNEQFF. The CDR3 nucleotides are TGTGCCAGCAGTTTCCAGCGGGGGGGCTACAATGAGCAGTTCTTC.

This clonotype was seen many times. V and J are TRBV24-1 and TRBJ2-1; 12 bases line up with TRBD2. CDR3 length: 17 residues. The germline CDR1 and CDR2 sequences are KGHDR and SFDVKD. The V and J ends lost 4 bases and 7 bases, in that order; junction bases with no gene match: 10. The CDR3 DNA reads TGTGCCACCAGTGACCGACTGACTAGCGGGAGTTGGAATGAGCAGTTCTTC. Amino acid sequence: CATSDRLTSGSWNEQFF.

The chain has TRBV5-6 and TRBJ1-2; D might be TRBD1 (6 bases). The CDR3 sequence is 12 residues long. Germline V CDR1 and CDR2: SGHDT, YYEEEE. V was pared by 8 bases and J by 3 bases, with 11 bases between. The CDR3, as DNA: TGTGCCAGTAGCCAGGGGTACTATGGCTACACCTTC. Protein product: CASSQGYYGYTF.

In its sample, this clonotype was seen many times. V usage is TRBV11-2 and J usage is TRBJ2-5; D is possibly TRBD2 (6 bases). Germline CDR1 reads SGHAT; CDR2 reads FQNNGV. Trimming stripped 5 bases from V and 4 bases from J, with 17 bases between. The CDR3 runs to 15 residues. The CDR3 nucleotides read TGTGCCAGCAGCCCAGGGACTCAGCGAGGAGAGACCCAGTACTTC. Translating it yields CASSPGTQRGETQYF.

The gene calls are TRBV12-3 or TRBV12-4 and TRBJ1-1; no clear D. The CDR3 covers 14 residues. V lost 6 bases, J lost 4 bases, and 15 bases lay in between. CDR3 nucleotides: TGTGCCAGCAGCCAAACGGCCAGGACCACTGAAGCTTTCTTT. Encoded protein: CASSQTARTTEAFF.

Regarding this clonotype: It is likely a read error: a sequence one base away is far more abundant. This rearrangement joins TRBV6-1 to TRBJ2-5, with 10 bases fitting TRBD1. Per germline, CDR1 MNHNS and CDR2 SASEGT. J gave up 2 bases and V 5 bases, and 11 bases lay outside the gene matches. The CDR3 contains 17 residues. CDR3 bases: TGTGCCAGCAGTTACTCGAATCCGGGACAGGGGCAAGAGACCCAGTACTTC. This encodes CASSYSNPGQGQETQYF.

The chain couples TRBV7-2 to TRBJ2-3, with TRBD2 matching 16 bases. Germline V gives CDR1 SGHTA, CDR2 FQGNSA. The ends lost 5 bases at V and 5 bases at J; junction bases unmatched: 10. This CDR3 is built from 18 residues. CDR3 sequence reads: CASSQGLAGGPGGDTQYF. The CDR3 region has the DNA TGTGCCAGCAGCCAGGGACTAGCGGGGGGGCCTGGTGGAGATACGCAGTATTTT. Drawing the rest from reference TRBV7-2 and TRBJ2-3, the complete variable domain is GAGVSQSPSNKVTEKGKDVELRCDPISGHTALYWYRQSLGQGLEFLIYFQGNSAPDKSGLPSDRFSAERTGGSVSTLTIQRTQQEDSAVYLCASSQGLAGGPGGDTQYFGPGTRLTVL.

About this clonotype itself: Since a far larger clone is one base different, this is likely a read error. This chain connects TRBV5-1 to TRBJ2-1; 7 bases fit TRBD2. The length of the CDR3 is 15 residues. Germline lookup yields CDR1 SGHRS and CDR2 YFSETQ. The J segment lost 10 bases and the V segment lost 1 base, leaving 11 bases of the junction unmatched. CDR3 protein: CASSLTLGEGYEQFF. The CDR3 DNA reads TGCGCCAGCAGCTTGACCCTCGGGGAGGGCTACGAGCAGTTCTTC.

This clonotype is deemed medium-sized. The J gene is TRBJ2-7, the V gene TRBV28; TRBD2 matches at 7 bases. This CDR3 spans 12 amino acids. The germline V gene has CDR1 MDHEN and CDR2 SYDVKM. Trimming removed 9 bases from V and 4 bases from J; junction bases left unmatched: 6. The DNA for the CDR3 is TGTGCCAGTACTGCCGGGGGGTACGAGCAGTACTTC. This gives the protein CASTAGGYEQYF.

The V gene is TRBV9, the J gene TRBJ2-1; D possibly corresponds to TRBD2 (5 bases). In germline, CDR1 is SGDLS, CDR2 YYNGEE. The germline V and J ends were trimmed by 0 bases and 0 bases, with 13 bases remaining between them. CDR3 size: 17 residues. The CDR3 is CASSVGASMGSYNEQFF. In DNA form, the CDR3 reads TGTGCCAGCAGCGTAGGCGCTAGCATGGGCTCCTACAATGAGCAGTTCTTC.

The rearrangement joins TRBV10-3 to TRBJ2-1; 10 bases are a match to TRBD2. Germline assignment: CDR1 ENHRY and CDR2 SYGVKD. V was pared by 6 bases and J by 5 bases, with 7 bases of the junction left unmatched. CDR3 size: 15 residues. The CDR3 loop is CAIRLRTSGNNEQFF. In nucleotides, the CDR3 is TGTGCCATCAGACTGCGGACTAGCGGCAACAATGAGCAGTTCTTC.

This clonotype was observed many times. The rearrangement joins TRBV3-1 to TRBJ2-1, with TRBD2 identical over 15 bases. The germline V gene encodes CDR1 LGHDT and CDR2 YNNKEL (reference sequence). CDR3 length equals 18 residues. Trimming at V came to 0 bases and at J to 7 bases, leaving 7 bases not matched to a gene. The CDR3 reads CASSQDVGTSGRSNEQFF. Here the CDR3 DNA reads TGTGCCAGCAGCCAAGATGTTGGGACTAGCGGGAGGTCGAATGAGCAGTTCTTC.

This clonotype was counted ten times or more. The chain has TRBV12-5 and TRBJ2-5; 8 bases fit TRBD2. The germline gives CDR1 LGHNT, CDR2 FRNRAP. Unmatched junction bases numbered 8, after V lost 3 bases and J lost 5 bases. There are 15 residues in the CDR3. The CDR3: CASGLRREASETQYF. The CDR3 coding sequence is TGTGCTAGTGGTTTAAGGCGGGAGGCCTCCGAGACCCAGTACTTC.